This entry lists 8 T cell receptor beta chains sequenced from one sample in a study of T cell changes during pregnancy in multiple sclerosis (dated by TCRdb to the late 2010s). Library creation used the immunoSEQ multiplex PCR assay. TCRdb limited this immuneACCESS table to in-frame rearrangements with V and J called. A share of clones is missing; checked studies link under half to unresolved V genes, and the rest is unexplained. The sample data list approximately 110,000 clones, and 92% of these were observed just once. The top ten constitute less than 2% of the sample. The specimen was peripheral blood, collected in the third trimester of pregnancy. The receptors derive from a female donor with multiple sclerosis, enrolled in a pregnancy study.

The V gene is TRBV27, the J gene TRBJ2-5; 11 nucleotides agree with TRBD2. This CDR3 contains 16 residues. Germline CDR1 and CDR2: MNHEY and SMNVEV (reference sequence). V was pared by 2 bases and J by 4 bases, with 6 bases of the junction left unmatched. The CDR3 bases are TGTGCCAGCAGTTTACTAGCGGGAGGATTGGGAGAGACCCAGTACTTC. It specifies CASSLLAGGLGETQYF.

This rearrangement joins TRBV10-1 to TRBJ2-7; 11 nucleotides agree with TRBD2. Trimming took 8 bases from V and 4 from J; bases not matched to a gene: 7. The CDR3 is 14 amino acids. Germline-derived CDR1 and CDR2 are WNHNN and SYGVQD (reference sequence). The CDR3 region is CASVAGGPRYEQYF. In DNA, the CDR3 is TGCGCCAGCGTAGCGGGAGGGCCGCGTTACGAGCAGTACTTC.

This clone appeared a single time. The chain employs TRBV19 and TRBJ1-5; TRBD1 matches 7 bases. Germline CDR1 reads LNHDA; CDR2 reads SQIVND (reference sequence). V lost 4 bases, J lost 0 bases, and 9 bases stayed unmatched. This CDR3 comprises 17 residues. The CDR3: CASSSSGQLYSNQPQHF. CDR3 DNA sequence: TGTGCCAGTAGTAGCTCGGGACAGCTTTATAGCAATCAGCCCCAGCATTTT. The full variable domain, its missing parts supplied by reference TRBV19 and TRBJ1-5, is DGGITQSPKYLFRKEGQNVTLSCEQNLNHDAMYWYRQDPGQGLRLIYYSQIVNDFQKGDIAEGYSVSREKKESFPLTVTSAQKNPTAFYLCASSSSGQLYSNQPQHFGDGTRLSIL.

The rearrangement uses TRBV28 and TRBJ2-7; 7 bases are a match to TRBD2. Germline V gene data show CDR1 as MDHEN and CDR2 as SYDVKM. The CDR3 extends over 11 amino acids. CDR3 sequence: CAGGNLYEQYF. The CDR3, as DNA: TGTGCGGGGGGGAACCTTTACGAGCAGTACTTC. Variable domain in full (rest from reference TRBV28 and TRBJ2-7): DVKVTQSSRYLVKRTGEKVFLECVQDMDHENMFWYRQDPGLGLRLIYFSYDVKMKEKGDIPEGYSVSREKKERFSLILESASTNQTSMYLCAGGNLYEQYFGPGTRLTVT.

The chain has TRBV27 and TRBJ2-7, with D possibly being TRBD2 (5 bases). This CDR3 is built from 13 residues. V lost 5 bases to trimming and J lost 6 bases, with 14 bases between them. In germline, CDR1 is MNHEY, CDR2 SMNVEV (reference sequence). The CDR3 here is CASSLLAGGEQYF. In DNA, the CDR3 is TGTGCCAGCAGTCTCCTGGCCGGAGGCGAGCAGTACTTC.

The chain uses TRBV4-1 and TRBJ2-5; D not resolved. This CDR3 has 15 residues. V lost 1 base to trimming and J lost 1 base, with 10 bases between them. Germline CDR1 MGHRA, CDR2 YSYEKL. In DNA form, the CDR3 reads TGCGCCAGCAGCCAAGTTTACACAGTCCAAGAGACCCAGTACTTC. This sequence encodes CASSQVYTVQETQYF.

The chain carries TRBV4-1 and TRBJ2-1, with 11 bases lining up with TRBD2. There are 15 residues in the CDR3. Germline V gene lookup returns CDR1 MGHRA and CDR2 YSYEKL. V shed 1 base and J 5 bases; nucleotides not matched to a gene: 1. CDR3 sequence reads: CASSQVGLADNEQFF. Written as DNA, the CDR3 is TGCGCCAGCAGCCAAGTGGGACTAGCGGACAATGAGCAGTTCTTC.

Only one count was recorded for this clone. The gene calls are TRBV7-8 and TRBJ1-5, with 9 bases identical to TRBD1. Germline assignment: CDR1 SGHVS and CDR2 FQNEAQ. CDR3 length equals 20 residues. J was trimmed by 6 bases and V by 5 bases; bases with no gene match: 23. The CDR3 nucleotides are TGTGCCAGCAGCCAAGTACGTTGGGACAGGGAAGGTTTTGGGGGTCAGCCCCAGCATTTT. This sequence encodes CASSQVRWDREGFGGQPQHF.